What follows is one TCR beta chain and its context. Its specificity is unknown. Donors came from a validation cohort of 95 to 150 subjects, distinct from the first 666-subject cohort. The data originate from a study of cytomegalovirus exposure and HLA in healthy donors. General study results and limits: Rarity held for most TCR sequences, but there were some public TCRs that occurred in many donors.

The repertoire was sequenced with immunoSEQ multiplex PCR; TCRdb's copy has only in-frame clones and lacks some. Altogether about 250,000 clones are present, roughly 84% being singletons, with the ten largest covering more than 10%. CDR1 MGHRA and CDR2 YSYEKL come from the germline V gene. V shed 0 bases and J shed 7 bases, with 13 bases lying between them. The CDR3 contains 15 residues. V usage is TRBV4-1 and J usage is TRBJ1-5; maybe TRBD1 (5 bases). Sequenced sample: PBMCs. The receptor's source is a man aged 18 to 30 in good health and CMV-seropositive. Written as DNA, the CDR3 is TGCGCCAGCAGCCAAGATGGCAGGGCTCAACAGCCCCAGCATTTT. This gives the protein CASSQDGRAQQPQHF.